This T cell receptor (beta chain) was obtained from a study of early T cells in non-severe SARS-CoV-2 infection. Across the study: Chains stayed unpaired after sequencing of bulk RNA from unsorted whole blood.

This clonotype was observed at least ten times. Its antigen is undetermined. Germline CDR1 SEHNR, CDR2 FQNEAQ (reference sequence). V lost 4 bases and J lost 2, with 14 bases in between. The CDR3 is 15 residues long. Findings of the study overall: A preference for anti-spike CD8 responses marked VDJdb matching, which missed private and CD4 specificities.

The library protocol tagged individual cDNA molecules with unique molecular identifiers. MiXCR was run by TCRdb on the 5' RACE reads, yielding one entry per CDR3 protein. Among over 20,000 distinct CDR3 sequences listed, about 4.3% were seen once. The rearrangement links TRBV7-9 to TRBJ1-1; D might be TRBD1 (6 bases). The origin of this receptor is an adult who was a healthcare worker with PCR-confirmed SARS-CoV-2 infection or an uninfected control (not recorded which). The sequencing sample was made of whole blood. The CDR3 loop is CASSSRGGLNTEAFF. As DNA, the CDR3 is TGTGCCAGCAGCTCGAGAGGGGGACTAAACACTGAAGCTTTCTTT.